The entry that follows covers one T cell receptor beta chain sequence. Other DNA sequences in this sample translate to the same CDR3. Using immunoSEQ multiplex PCR, the repertoire was profiled, and TCRdb retains in-frame clones only, with some absent. Of over 200,000 clones in the sample, 80% to 85% were seen once. The data were obtained in a study of blood T cell repertoires in COVID-19. Trimming left V 5 bases short and J 1 base short, with 3 bases between. This CDR3 comprises 11 residues. The germline CDR1 and CDR2 sequences are SNHLY and FYNNEI. The source is a middle-aged man with acute or convalescent COVID-19. The sample comprised peripheral blood. The chain is built from TRBV2 and TRBJ2-7; D gene uncertain. In DNA form, the CDR3 reads TGTGCCAGCAGTCTATCCTACGAGCAGTACTTC. This encodes CASSLSYEQYF. The whole variable domain, remainder taken from reference TRBV2 and TRBJ2-7, is EPEVTQTPSHQVTQMGQEVILRCVPISNHLYFYWYRQILGQKVEFLVSFYNNEISEKSEIFDDQFSVERPDGSNFTLKIRSTKLEDSAMYFCASSLSYEQYFGPGTRLTVT.